This T cell receptor beta chain was sequenced for a study of cytomegalovirus exposure and HLA in healthy donors (dated by TCRdb to between 2016 and 2019). Broadly, across the study: According to an earlier analysis of a few hundred of the donors, about 180 million T cells yielded roughly 110 million unique TCR beta sequences and about 300 Gb of sequence data. To decide whether each TCR beta V gene segment behaved as functional or pseudogenic, an earlier analysis of some 570 of the donors relied on high-throughput TCR beta sequencing. Every repertoire in the discovery cohort had been generated on one and the same sequencing platform. The study was designed to test whether signatures of past pathogen exposure could be identified by cataloging public T cell receptors. Rather than drawing on any new phenotypic data, the later analysis identified candidate immune exposures from TCR beta sequences and the way those sequences occurred across donors. Across approximately 420 genotyped donors of the cohort, an average of approximately 200,000 unique TCR beta nucleotide sequences per donor were sequenced, and around 19% of those sequences were non-productive. A later genetic analysis used genome-wide SNP genotypes for about three fifths of the 666 donors, treating that subset as a discovery cohort. To predict cytomegalovirus infection status, the study brought together high-throughput TCR immunosequencing, statistical association of individual TCRs with disease status, and machine learning. Typing coverage varied by locus: roughly 629-640 donors for A, B, C, DRB1 and DQB1; approximately 500 for DQA1; around 570 for DPA1; under 490 for DPB1. Donor age, sex, ethnicity and CMV serostatus were compiled together with the repertoire data. Because of strong linkage in the cohort, five DR-DQ haplotypes were treated as single units for association and clustering. In a later analysis, previously published TCR beta repertoires from some 640 donors were re-analyzed and high-resolution HLA genotyping was added so that TCR occurrence patterns could be studied. HLA typing covered class I and class II loci at four-digit resolution. The study profiled the T cell repertoires of hundreds of subjects by immunosequencing and related them to cytomegalovirus serostatus. In addition to the first cohort of 500 to 850 subjects, a separate validation cohort of about 120 different subjects was used. Among the roughly 400 genotyped donors, approximately 77% belonged to the genetic ancestry cluster associated with self-reported Caucasian donors. An early release covering over 500 HLA-typed donors comprised approximately 300 gigabases of sequencing data and tens of millions of unique TCR sequences.

The cohort consisted of some 670 healthy bone marrow donors. At the time of sampling, all cohort members were nominally healthy, though unrecorded immune exposures were likely present. The donor tested CMV seropositive, placing the donor among the 289 seropositive members of the cohort. Every donor gave a peripheral blood sample, and the peripheral blood mononuclear cells from that sample were used for TCR beta sequencing. Genomic DNA was extracted from the blood cell samples with the Qiagen DNeasy Blood Extraction Kit. The CDR3 goes from the cysteine to the phenylalanine over 15 residues. Only the CDR3 DNA stays, 45 bases, in frame from base 1. The germline V and J ends show losses of 8 bases and 8 bases respectively, and no gene match explains 10 bases of the junction. The germline V gene provides CDR1 MRHNA and CDR2 SNTAGT. The library came from the immunoSEQ multiplex PCR assay. For the multiplex PCR, a mixture combining 60 forward primers for TCR Vbeta segments and 13 reverse primers for TCR Jbeta segments was used. Amplification of the CDR3 region of rearranged TCR beta genes was performed with a multiplex PCR assay on genomic DNA. The amplified TCR beta libraries were sequenced on the Illumina HiSeq System as 87-base-pair reads. In the paper's pipeline: Across the 670 or so repertoires, a later analysis counted 80 million or so unique TCR beta chains, around 10 million of which were shared by at least two donors. Raw reads were error-corrected and collapsed into unique sequences by a nearest-neighbor algorithm in which closely related sequences were merged to remove PCR and sequencing errors. CDR3 sequences were aligned to IMGT reference sequences to assign V, D and J gene segments. Each retained sequence needed at least a six-nucleotide match to both a V gene segment and a J gene segment. A rearrangement counted as productive if the CDR3 had no stop codons and remained in frame with V and J, and every other rearrangement counted as non-productive. Following IMGT convention, CDR3 was defined as the stretch from the second conserved V-encoded cysteine up to the conserved J-encoded phenylalanine. In an earlier analysis of just under 600 of the donors, sequences lacking an unambiguous match to a single V gene segment were excluded. In an earlier analysis of around 590 of the donors, a V segment was called functional when productive rearrangements were above 56.7%, and segregating when the standard deviation between donors exceeded 5%. A statistical classification framework was developed to diagnose cytomegalovirus status using the catalog of TCR beta chain sequences. In a later analysis, V and J genes were assigned by comparing TCR nucleotide sequences against IMGT/GENE-DB human TR gene sequences. In a later analysis, CDR3 sequences and most-parsimonious VDJ recombination scenarios were assigned using the TCRdist pipeline. In a later analysis, each TCR beta chain was defined by its CDR3 amino acid sequence together with its V-gene family, and reads without a unique V-gene family were excluded. A later analysis removed 600 or so highly shared, low-generation-probability nucleotide sequences to deal with suspected cross-contamination and a sequencing artifact. In a later analysis, a clonal expansion index for each public chain was calculated from normalized within-repertoire ranks of inferred template counts. In a later analysis, generation probabilities were computed with a VDJ recombination model fitted to out-of-frame rearrangements, and the resulting probabilities were checked against IGoR. Hypergeometric tests were used in a later analysis to score TCR-TCR, TCR-HLA and TCR-CMV co-occurrence, with a repertoire-size bias correction applied to the TCR pairs. A later analysis estimated false discovery rates by permuting HLA or CMV assignments 20 times. In a later analysis, co-occurring TCRs were grouped using DBSCAN, with TCRdist sequence similarity added in when clustering inside HLA-allele-positive subsets. Repertoires with fewer than 30,000 or more than 120,000 public chains, plus five repertoires with anomalous nucleotide sharing, were excluded from co-occurrence clustering. TCRdb took this table from immuneACCESS and kept in-frame rearrangements with V and J called. Such tables lack part of the clones; where checked against another copy, unresolved V genes explain under half of the gap, and the rest is unexplained. V and J calls plus clone size are reproduced from that table; the DNA served to infer D and trimming. Here the sample has about 120,000 clones; 65% to 85% occur a single time. The ten largest clones represent about 5% of the sample.

Concerning this clone itself: Its target antigen remains unknown. No per-base quality is available; no much larger clone lies one base away.

Results the study describes overall, beyond this receptor: Compared with the approximately 700-donor mean, donors in an Asian-associated ancestry cluster had fewer N-insertions in productive TCRs, according to a later genetic analysis. A group of highly shared sequence variants was considered likely to be a technical artifact of the sequencing pipeline. In a later analysis, HLA-associated TCR beta chains showed more clonal expansion and lower generation probabilities than non-associated chains that were equally common. The presence/absence analyses assumed that sequencing depth was roughly uniform across donors, and that assumption may not be true. Cytomegalovirus status was reported to be diagnosed by the classifier with high specificity and sensitivity in both the original and validation cohorts. Some IMGT-functional V segments, including TRBV6-2 and TRBV6-3, could not be told apart with the 87-base-pair reads, so those segments were excluded. A later genetic analysis associated a missense DCLRE1C variant with V-gene and J-gene trimming of TCR beta chains, and an independent cohort replicated the association. A later analysis reported that several top co-occurrence clusters appeared linked to parvovirus B19, influenza, CMV and Epstein-Barr virus. According to a later analysis, most CMV-associated TCR beta chains appeared to be HLA-restricted, and the HLA associations seemed to be driven largely by CMV exposure. In an earlier analysis of 587 of the donors, most TCR beta V segments appeared in productive rearrangements about 87% or about 30% of the time, broadly matching IMGT annotations. Because counts were too low, some 17 rarely observed V segments, including chromosome 9 orphons, were excluded from the earlier analysis of about 500 of the donors. The authors suggested that the approach could potentially be extended to other disease states and immunological phenotypes. Linkage disequilibrium might explain the correlated functional status among segregating V segments, but an unknown experimental factor could not be ruled out. The cohort was sequenced for TCR beta chains only, and without alpha or paired-chain data the features that could be detected were limited. The study gave a list of under 200 TCR beta chains associated with cytomegalovirus. A further reported finding was that TCR beta sequences accurately predicted the HLA-A and HLA-B alleles for most subjects in the first cohort. For the cohort, immune exposure information was limited to CMV serostatus. In vitro tests confirmed that a few of the cytomegalovirus-associated TCR beta chains recognize cytomegalovirus antigens. When HLA alleles, especially DR and DQ, strongly co-occurred, TCR associations were difficult to assign to individual alleles. Because HLA typing was unavailable for some donors at each locus, only the typed subset was used in association tests. A later analysis found that TCR association rates varied across HLA loci, with DRB1 alleles showing the most associated TCRs and HLA-C alleles the fewest. Across donors, most TCR sequences were observed very rarely, whereas some public TCRs were present in many individuals. Specific HLA alleles were associated with 16,951 TCR beta sequences at a false discovery rate of 0.05 in a later analysis.

Sequencing input: PBMCs. The chain employs TRBV6-4 and TRBJ2-1, with 12 bases aligning to TRBD1. This receptor was obtained from a woman aged 25 to 39 in good health and CMV-seropositive. The nucleotides read TGTGCCAGCGGCGAGGAGGGACAGGGGGCTCATGAGCAGTTCTTC. It translates as CASGEEGQGAHEQFF.